This T cell receptor (beta chain) appears in the sequencing data of a study of T cell responses to AZD1222 COVID-19 vaccine. Broader study findings: Repertoires were sampled only after the peak T cell response. Spike-specific TCR breadth and depth were elevated following two AZD1222 doses.

The V gene's germline CDR1 is MNHEY and CDR2 SMNVEV (reference sequence). V lost 6 bases and J lost 2, with 13 bases in between. The CDR3 totals 14 residues. The table lists this clone with a count of one. Its cognate antigen is unknown. The repertoire was sequenced with immunoSEQ multiplex PCR; TCRdb's copy has only in-frame clones and lacks some. The data show about 150,000 clones, roughly nine tenths seen once. This rearrangement joins TRBV27 to TRBJ1-1, with a tentative D call TRBD1 (5 bases). The receptor comes from an adult in good health. The sample consisted of peripheral blood, taken on day 0 of AZD1222 vaccination. CDR3 sequence (DNA): TGTGCCAGCAGCCGCCGGGACGGAAACACTGAAGCTTTCTTT. Translation: CASSRRDGNTEAFF.